This TCR beta chain was sequenced during a study of T cells after posttransplantation cyclophosphamide. Study-wide findings and caveats: Recipient CMV seropositivity and CMV reactivation strongly tracked TRB clonality. TRB overlap between skin or GI tissue T cells and blood was limited.

Measured with immunoSEQ multiplex PCR; TCRdb has only the in-frame clones, and not every one. Sampling found just under 7,500 clones, none seen once. In germline, CDR1 is MNHNS, CDR2 SASEGT. The CDR3 is made up of 15 amino acids. For this clone: Antigen: not known.

Busulfan-fludarabine conditioning, marrow transplant, and cyclophosphamide on days +3 and +4 were administered. This receptor was obtained from a male patient between 45 and 59 years old who received an allogeneic stem cell transplant from an unrelated donor, was CMV-positive, and had acute GVHD only. The graft donor may be the source of some T cells. This rearrangement joins TRBV6-1 to TRBJ2-5, with a weak D call TRBD2 (5 bases). The J call is in doubt because the DNA end fits TRBJ2-7 better. Sequences were derived from PBMCs, sampled after allogeneic stem cell transplant with posttransplant cyclophosphamide. Written as DNA, the CDR3 is TGTGCCAGCAGTGCCACTAGACAAGGGCCCTACGAGCAGTACTTC. Its protein product is CASSATRQGPYEQYF.